The rows below give T cell receptor beta chains drawn from one sample of a study of regulatory T cells in long-lasting Graves disease. TCRdb re-derived calls from the multiplex PCR reads in MiXCR, one entry per CDR3 protein. The repertoire holds roughly 500,000 distinct CDR3 sequences, with 12% as singletons. These data were also reused for a study on T cells in Graves' hyperthyroidism and ophthalmopathy.

This material consisted of peripheral blood mononuclear cells (PBMCs), taken at new diagnosis, from a patient treated with antithyroid drugs. The receptors originated from a woman aged 30 to 39 with Graves disease. Both conserved end residues are part of each CDR3. A D gene is named only where the DNA matches it firmly. Part of the rows lack a size; the others show once, few, many or a class for expanded clones.

NA	TRBV7-9	TRBJ2-5	NA	15	TGTGTCAGCAGCTTAGATAGGACAGTACAAGAGACCCAGTACTTC	CVSSLDRTVQETQYF
many	TRBV4-1	TRBJ1-6	NA	15	TGCGCCAGCAGCCGCTGGACAGTAGAGGATTCACCCCTCCACTTT	CASSRWTVEDSPLHF
many	TRBV2	TRBJ1-1	TRBD1	14	TGTGCCAGCAGACGCACCGGGACAGGGAATGAAGCTTTCTTT	CASRRTGTGNEAFF
many	TRBV12-5	TRBJ2-2	TRBD1	14	TGTGCTAGTGGTTTGACAGGGGGCACCGGGGAGCTGTTTTTT	CASGLTGGTGELFF
NA	TRBV9	TRBJ2-5	TRBD1	15	TGTGCCAGCAGCGCCTCGGACAGGGGACAAGAGACCCAGTACTTC	CASSASDRGQETQYF
many	TRBV19	TRBJ2-5	TRBD2	16	TGTGCCAGTACCTCGCGGGATAGCGGGAACCCGGGGACCCAGTACTTC	CASTSRDSGNPGTQYF
few	TRBV5-1	TRBJ2-6	TRBD1	16	TGCGCCAGCAGCCTCTCGGGACAGGCTGGGGCCAACGTCCTGACTTTC	CASSLSGQAGANVLTF
many	TRBV3-1	TRBJ2-7	NA	14	TGTGCCAGCAGCCAAGATGGTAGGTTCTACGAGCAGTACTTC	CASSQDGRFYEQYF
many	TRBV6-5	TRBJ2-1	NA	14	TGTGCCAGCAGTTATTTGGTAGAAGGAGATGAGCAGTTCTTC	CASSYLVEGDEQFF
many	TRBV11-3	TRBJ2-1	TRBD2	15	TGTGCCAGCAGCTCCCGGACTAGCGGCCGCAATGAGCAGTTCTTC	CASSSRTSGRNEQFF
many	TRBV28	TRBJ1-4	TRBD1	19	TGTGCCAGCAGTTACACCTTAATACCGGGACAGGCAACTAATGAAAAACTGTTTTTT	CASSYTLIPGQATNEKLFF
many	TRBV2	TRBJ1-4	NA	15	TGTGCCAGCAGTTACGACAGAGCAACTAATGAAAAACTGTTTTTT	CASSYDRATNEKLFF
many	TRBV11-2	TRBJ1-5	NA	15	TGTGCCAGCAGCTTAGAACCAGGGAGTACTCAGCCCCAGCATTTT	CASSLEPGSTQPQHF
many	TRBV19	TRBJ1-1	TRBD1	14	TGTGCCAGTAGTATTGGACAGGGGAACACTGAAGCTTTCTTT	CASSIGQGNTEAFF
many	TRBV7-2	TRBJ2-3	NA	15	TGTGCCAGCAGCTTACACTCAACGGGGACAGATACGCAGTATTTT	CASSLHSTGTDTQYF
NA	TRBV25-1	TRBJ1-2	TRBD1	16	TGTGCCAGCAGTGGAAACAGGGGTTTGGCTAACTATGGCTACACCTTC	CASSGNRGLANYGYTF
few	TRBV19	TRBJ2-3	NA	14	TGTGCCAGTAAAGACATCGGTTACACAGATACGCAGTATTTT	CASKDIGYTDTQYF
many	TRBV30	TRBJ2-1	TRBD2	14	TGTGCCTGGAGTGTCCTAGCGGACTACAATGAGCAGTTCTTC	CAWSVLADYNEQFF
few	TRBV4-1	TRBJ2-7	NA	16	TGCGCCAGCAGCCAAACAGTAGCTGGGGGCATATACGAGCAGTACTTC	CASSQTVAGGIYEQYF
few	TRBV20-1	TRBJ1-4	NA	16	TGCAGTGCTATCTCTAGGACAGATGCAACTAATGAAAAACTGTTTTTT	CSAISRTDATNEKLFF
NA	TRBV5-4	TRBJ2-2	TRBD2	15	TGTGCCAGCAGCAGCGGGGTACCGAACACCGGGGAGCTGTTTTTT	CASSSGVPNTGELFF
many	TRBV11-2	TRBJ2-5	NA	13	TGTGCCAGCAGCTTAGAGCGTCAAGAGACCCAGTACTTC	CASSLERQETQYF
few	TRBV6-1	TRBJ2-7	NA	15	TGTGCCAGCAGTAGCCAGGGAACAGGGTTTCACGAGCAGTACTTC	CASSSQGTGFHEQYF
many	TRBV12-3/TRBV12-4	TRBJ1-1	NA	14	TGTGCCAGCAGCTTAAGAGGGGTAAACACTGAAGCTTTCTTT	CASSLRGVNTEAFF
NA	TRBV7-9	TRBJ1-4	TRBD1	14	TGTGCCAGCAGCTCCCGGACAGGGCCGGAAAAACTGTTTTTT	CASSSRTGPEKLFF
many	TRBV7-9	TRBJ2-7	NA	13	TGTGCCAGCAGCTTAGCGCTAAACTACGAGCAGTACTTC	CASSLALNYEQYF